This T cell receptor (beta chain) is from a study of patients and donors after allogeneic stem cell transplantation. The table lists this clonotype with many counts. V lost 7 bases, J lost 4 bases, and 18 bases stayed unmatched. This CDR3 contains 17 residues. TCRdb reprocessed the RT-PCR reads with MiXCR, giving one entry per CDR3 protein. The sample records some 230,000 distinct CDR3 sequences, roughly 13% being singletons. The sequence came from a human donor who was either an allogeneic HSCT recipient or a stem cell or donor lymphocyte infusion donor (not recorded which). It is not recorded whose cells these are; they may come from a transplant donor. The specimen was blood, either unsorted or a sorted T cell fraction (not recorded which). This chain connects TRBV12-3 or TRBV12-4 to TRBJ1-1; 7 positions agree with TRBD1. DNA of the CDR3: TGTGCCAGCACCTCCGTAGGGGTAGGGGGCCGGGGCACTGAAGCTTTCTTT. It specifies CASTSVGVGGRGTEAFF.